Listed below are T cell receptor beta chains from one sample, sequenced in a study of tumor-infiltrating lymphocytes in primary liver carcinoma. From the multiplex PCR reads, TCRdb called clonotypes with MiXCR, one entry per CDR3 protein. The table includes approximately 300,000 distinct CDR3 sequences, 60% to 80% detected once. Sequenced input: peripheral blood. Receptors originate from a middle-aged man with primary liver carcinoma and hepatitis B virus infection. Both conserved end residues are part of each CDR3. A D gene is named only where the DNA matches it firmly. Some rows have no size entry. The others give once, few or many, or a class for an expanded clone.

d_call	clone_size	cdr3_length	v_call	j_call	cdr3_aa	cdr3_nt
-	-	13	TRBV5-1	TRBJ2-3	CASSPSERATQYF	TGCGCCAGCAGCCCGAGCGAGCGGGCTACGCAGTATTTT
-	-	15	TRBV12-3/TRBV12-4	TRBJ2-1	CASSLDVASYIEQFF	TGTGCCAGCAGTTTGGATGTAGCCTCCTACATTGAGCAGTTTTTC
-	-	14	TRBV11-3	TRBJ2-3	CASSLEAGTDAQYF	TGTGCCAGCAGCTTAGAGGCGGGGACAGATGCGCAGTATTTT
-	many	16	TRBV29-1	TRBJ2-6	CSVEDRGQGWANVLTF	TGCAGCGTTGAAGATCGGGGGCAGGGATGGGCCAACGTCCTGACTTTC
-	-	13	TRBV6-1	TRBJ2-3	CAGSETLRGEQYF	TGTGCCGGCAGTGAAACATTGCGGGGCGAACAGTATTTC
-	few	13	TRBV7-9	TRBJ2-2	CASSPSNTGELFF	TGTGCCAGCAGCCCTTCCAACACCGGGGAGCTGTTTTTT
-	medium-sized	11	TRBV6-6	TRBJ2-5	CASSWGETQYF	TGTGCCAGCAGTTGGGGGGAGACCCAGTACTTC
-	once	13	TRBV4-1	TRBJ2-5	CASSDPRGETQYF	TGCGCCAGCAGCGACCCACGTGGAGAGACCCAGTACTTC
-	once	17	TRBV7-8	TRBJ1-5	CASSLGWQGRNDQPQHF	TGTGCCAGCAGCTTAGGCTGGCAGGGCCGAAACGATCAGCCCCAGCATTTT
-	few	12	TRBV28	TRBJ2-1	CASSSPANEQFF	TGTGCCAGCAGTTCTCCCGCCAATGAGCAGTTCTTC
TRBD2	few	14	TRBV14	TRBJ2-1	CASSLFGLDNEQFF	TGTGCCAGCAGCCTTTTCGGACTAGACAATGAGCAGTTCTTC
TRBD2	-	15	TRBV4-1	TRBJ2-1	CASSRGLADYNEQFF	TGCGCCAGCAGCCGAGGACTAGCGGACTACAATGAGCAGTTCTTC
-	-	14	TRBV12-3/TRBV12-4	TRBJ2-3	CVSSLTSTTDTQYF	TGTGTCAGCAGTCTGACTAGTACCACAGATACGCAGTATTTT
-	once	15	TRBV29-1	TRBJ2-5	CSVEADRERAGTQYF	TGCAGCGTTGAAGCGGACAGAGAGCGAGCAGGGACCCAGTACTTC
TRBD1	-	19	TRBV6-2/TRBV6-3	TRBJ2-1	CASSFGSLFGTGGHNVQFF	TGTGCCAGCAGTTTCGGAAGTCTCTTCGGGACAGGGGGCCACAATGTGCAGTTCTTC
-	-	15	TRBV28	TRBJ1-1	CASSSPGFGVTEAFF	TGTGCCAGCAGTTCACCGGGGTTCGGGGTCACTGAAGCTTTCTTT
TRBD1	many	18	TRBV29-1	TRBJ2-1	CSVGTGGHILGSYNEQFF	TGCAGCGTCGGCACAGGGGGCCATATTCTTGGGTCCTACAATGAGCAGTTCTTC
-	-	14	TRBV10-2	TRBJ1-2	CASSEGTVHYGYTF	TGCGCCAGCAGTGAAGGAACAGTGCACTATGGCTACACCTTC
-	-	13	TRBV7-8	TRBJ2-2	CASSLALTGELLF	TGTGCCAGCAGCTTAGCCTTGACCGGGGAGCTGCTTTTT
TRBD1	-	16	TRBV28	TRBJ1-5	CASRPGTGGRNQPQQF	TGTGCCAGCAGACCCGGGACAGGGGGCCGCAATCAGCCCCAGCAGTTT
TRBD1	many	14	TRBV12-3/TRBV12-4	TRBJ1-5	CASSRGQVEQPQHF	TGTGCCAGCAGTCGGGGACAGGTGGAGCAGCCCCAGCATTTT
-	-	19	TRBV4-1	TRBJ1-4	CVSNQTLLQIRATNEKLFF	TGCGTCAGCAACCAGACGCTCTTACAGATTCGGGCAACTAATGAAAAACTGTTTTTT
TRBD2	-	14	TRBV28	TRBJ2-7	CASSRTSGLYEQYF	TGTGCCAGCAGCCGGACTAGCGGGTTGTACGAGCAGTACTTC
-	-	12	TRBV5-6	TRBJ1-1	CAGSLKGGAAFF	TGTGCCGGCAGCTTGAAGGGGGGTGCAGCTTTCTTT
-	-	15	TRBV5-5	TRBJ1-5	CASSLYSGAELPQHF	TGTGCCAGCAGCTTGTATTCAGGGGCGGAGCTGCCCCAGCATTTT
-	-	19	TRBV2	TRBJ2-1	CASSERGPGSSGSYNEQFF	TGTGCCAGCAGTGAAAGGGGACCAGGGTCCTCTGGTTCCTACAATGAGCAGTTCTTC
-	few	13	TRBV28	TRBJ2-7	CASGGPVSYEQYF	TGTGCCAGCGGGGGTCCAGTCTCCTACGAGCAGTACTTC
-	many	12	TRBV12-3/TRBV12-4	TRBJ2-7	CASSLSDGKQYF	TGTGCCAGCAGCTTGTCCGATGGGAAGCAGTACTTC
TRBD1	-	13	TRBV12-3/TRBV12-4	TRBJ1-2	CASCSWDRGDCTF	TGTGCCAGCTGTTCCTGGGACAGGGGGGACTGCACCTTC
-	-	16	TRBV7-2	TRBJ2-5	CAGSFTSGTPGIEQYF	TGTGCCGGCAGCTTCACATCCGGGACCCCGGGGATCGAACAGTACTTC
TRBD2	many	17	TRBV11-1	TRBJ2-1	CASSHRTSGLSYNEQFF	TGTGCCAGCAGCCATCGAACTAGCGGGTTATCCTACAATGAGCAGTTCTTC
-	-	14	TRBV11-3	TRBJ2-1	CANSRGRELNERFF	TGCGCCAACAGTCGGGGACGGGAATTGAATGAGCGGTTCTTC
TRBD2	-	15	TRBV4-1	TRBJ2-1	CANNQVSGGHNEQFF	TGCGCCAACAACCAAGTTAGCGGGGGACACAATGAGCAGTTCTTC
-	-	14	TRBV30	TRBJ2-6	CAWSDRSGANVLTF	TGCGCCTGGAGTGATCGCTCTGGGGCCAACGTCCTGACTTTC
TRBD2	-	13	TRBV4-2	TRBJ2-1	CGSSSSGKDEQLF	TGTGGCAGCAGCAGTAGCGGGAAGGATGAGCAGCTCTTC
-	-	18	TRBV6-5	TRBJ2-3	CASSPGLRESIKRDTQYF	TGTGCCAGCAGCCCCGGGCTGCGGGAATCCATCAAACGAGATACGCAGTATTTT
-	-	15	TRBV7-8	TRBJ2-5	CASSRTSRRGEAQYF	TGTGCCAGCAGTCGTACTAGCAGGAGGGGGGAGGCCCAGTACTTC
-	-	18	TRBV29-1	TRBJ2-3	CSVEEWDSSGTPGDTQYF	TGCAGCGTTGAAGAGTGGGACTCTAGTGGGACCCCTGGGGATACGCAGTATTTT
TRBD1	-	16	TRBV5-6	TRBJ1-2	CVSSPGPGTGNYGYTF	TGTGTCAGCAGTCCGGGTCCCGGGACAGGGAACTATGGCTACACCTTC
-	-	15	TRBV6-6	TRBJ2-7	CASSYPQGSDYEQYF	TGTGCCAGCAGTTACCCTCAGGGGAGCGACTACGAGCAGTACTTC